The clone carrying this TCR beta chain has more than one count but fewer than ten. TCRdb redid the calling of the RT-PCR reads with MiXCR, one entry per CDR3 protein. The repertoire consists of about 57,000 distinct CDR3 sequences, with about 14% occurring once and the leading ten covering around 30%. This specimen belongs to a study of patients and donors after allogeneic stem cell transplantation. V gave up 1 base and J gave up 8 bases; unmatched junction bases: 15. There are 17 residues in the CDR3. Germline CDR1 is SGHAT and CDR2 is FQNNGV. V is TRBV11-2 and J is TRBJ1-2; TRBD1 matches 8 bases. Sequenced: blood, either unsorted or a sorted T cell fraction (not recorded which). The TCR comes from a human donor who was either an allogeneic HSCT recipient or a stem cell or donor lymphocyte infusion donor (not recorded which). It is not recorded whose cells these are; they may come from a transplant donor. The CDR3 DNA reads TGTGCCAGCAGCTTAGCGGTCCTGACAGGGGTAAGACGCGGCTACACCTTC. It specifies CASSLAVLTGVRRGYTF. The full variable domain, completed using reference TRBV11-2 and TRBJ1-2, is EAGVAQSPRYKIIEKRQSVAFWCNPISGHATLYWYQQILGQGPKLLIQFQNNGVVDDSQLPKDRFSAERLKGVDSTLKIQPAKLEDSAVYLCASSLAVLTGVRRGYTFGSGTRLTVV.